This T cell receptor (beta chain) was found in a study of OX40 agonist ivuxolimab in advanced cancers. Study at large: Patients with hepatocellular carcinoma, melanoma, renal cell or head and neck cancer made up the dose-escalation patients.

Germline lookup yields CDR1 SNHLY and CDR2 FYNNEI. The CDR3 covers 14 residues. V was pared by 4 bases and J by 2 bases, with 10 bases between. Only in-frame clones appear in the TCRdb table, and some are missing; sequencing was by immunoSEQ multiplex PCR. The sample has some 70,000 clones; 87% are singletons. The TCR was taken from an adult with an advanced solid tumor such as melanoma, head and neck, liver or kidney cancer. The sample in question was CD4+ or CD8+ T cells sorted from blood, obtained in a trial of the OX40 agonist ivuxolimab. The gene calls are TRBV2 and TRBJ2-3, with a weak D call TRBD2 (5 bases). Written as DNA, the CDR3 is TGTGCCAGCAGTGCTTGGGGAGCCACAGATACGCAGTATTTT. Translating gives CASSAWGATDTQYF.